This TCR beta chain stems from a study of cytomegalovirus exposure and HLA in healthy donors. Study-level points and caveats: Within a later analysis, the majority of CMV-associated TCR beta chains appeared HLA-restricted. TCR beta sequences reportedly predicted most subjects' HLA-A and HLA-B alleles accurately.

Amplification used 60 Vbeta primers and 13 Jbeta primers. Generated by immunoSEQ multiplex PCR, the TCRdb table keeps only in-frame clones and is missing some. The top ten hold 4% of the sample, which has 100,000 to 150,000 clones, over 65% seen once. Turning to this clone: What it recognizes is unknown.

Looked up from germline, CDR1 is SGHNT and CDR2 is YENEEA. CDR3 length: 14 residues. V was clipped by 3 bases and J by 6 bases; unmatched bases: 3. Material for sequencing was PBMCs. The sequence derives from a middle-aged man in good health and CMV-seropositive. V gene TRBV11-3 combines with J gene TRBJ2-3; 10 bases line up with TRBD1. In DNA, the CDR3 is TGTGCCAGCAGCTTTGGGACAGGGGTTGATACGCAGTATTTT. Residues: CASSFGTGVDTQYF.